This is a list of T cell receptor beta chains from one sample in a study of CD8+CD57+ T cells in acquired aplastic anemia. Each CDR3 protein gets one entry after TCRdb re-called the reads with MiXCR. The sample has 150,000 to 200,000 distinct CDR3 sequences, about 64% seen once. Sequencing was carried out using sorted CD4+, CD8+, or CD8+CD57+ T cells (not recorded which) from PBMCs. Every receptor here comes from a human donor with severe aplastic anemia or a healthy control (not recorded which). The CDR3 runs from the conserved cysteine through the conserved F or W. The D gene is left open where the match is weak. The size of a clone is reported for some rows only, either as once, few or many, or as a class for expanded clones.

v_gene	j_gene	d_gene	abundance	CDR3nt	CDR3aa
TRBV6-6	TRBJ1-2	-	many	TGTGCCAGCAGTTACGGGGTCAACAATGGCTACACCTTC	CASSYGVNNGYTF
TRBV4-1	TRBJ2-7	-	-	TGCGCCAGCAGCCAAGGCACAGGGTCAAACGAGCAGTACTTC	CASSQGTGSNEQYF
TRBV5-1	TRBJ2-6	-	-	TGCGCCAGCAGCTTGCCAGTTTTTCCGACGGGGGCCAACGTCCTGACTTTC	CASSLPVFPTGANVLTF
TRBV19	TRBJ1-5	-	-	TGTGCCAGTAGACCGAGGGCGGGGCCGCAGCCCCAGCATTTT	CASRPRAGPQPQHF
TRBV19	TRBJ2-1	-	-	TGTGCCAGTAGTATTCAGTCGGAGGAAGCCTCCTACAATGAGCAGTTCTTC	CASSIQSEEASYNEQFF
TRBV7-6	TRBJ2-2	-	many	TGTGCCAGCAGTCCCGGGGGGCGGGGGCCCCCACTGTACACCGGGGAGCTGTTTTTT	CASSPGGRGPPLYTGELFF
TRBV7-9	TRBJ2-7	-	many	TGTGCCAGCAGCCCCAAGACAGGATCCTACGAGCAGTACTTC	CASSPKTGSYEQYF
TRBV6-1	TRBJ1-5	-	-	TGTGCCAGCAGTGAAATCGGAAGTCCAGATAGCAATCAGCCCCAGCATTTT	CASSEIGSPDSNQPQHF
TRBV15	TRBJ1-2	TRBD1	-	TGTGCCACCAGCTTTGACAGGGGGCATCTTGGCTACACCTTC	CATSFDRGHLGYTF
TRBV11-3	TRBJ2-7	-	-	TGTGCCAGCAGCCCGGGTGGAACGTCCTACGAGCAGTACTTC	CASSPGGTSYEQYF
TRBV29-1	TRBJ2-3	-	-	TGCAGCTCCTTTGGGGGTAGCGGAGACACAGATACGCAGTATTTT	CSSFGGSGDTDTQYF
TRBV6-6	TRBJ1-6	TRBD1	once	TGTGCCAGCAGCCGGACAGGGAGTAGTTCACCCCTCCACTTT	CASSRTGSSSPLHF
TRBV29-1	TRBJ1-2	-	-	TGCAGCGTGGCGGACAGCCGGGGACTGGGCTACACCTTC	CSVADSRGLGYTF
TRBV7-9	TRBJ2-5	-	-	TGTGCCAGCAGCGTACGGGACTCGGGGGAGACCCAGTACTTC	CASSVRDSGETQYF
TRBV4-3	TRBJ1-5	-	many	TGCGCCAGCAGCCAAGACAGGGGCCAGCCCCAGCATTTT	CASSQDRGQPQHF
TRBV12-3/TRBV12-4	TRBJ2-5	-	-	TGTGCCAGCAGTTTACAGACAGGACAAGAGACCCAGTACTTC	CASSLQTGQETQYF
TRBV5-5	TRBJ1-1	-	many	TGTGCCAGCAGCTTGGCCGGGTTTAGTAAGAACACTGAAGCTTTCTTT	CASSLAGFSKNTEAFF
TRBV27	TRBJ1-2	-	many	TGTGCCAGCAGACAGGGTTATCAGGGCTACACCTTC	CASRQGYQGYTF
TRBV11-3	TRBJ2-7	-	many	TGTGCCAGCAGCCTCCGAGTCGGGTACGAGCAGTACTTC	CASSLRVGYEQYF
TRBV11-2	TRBJ1-6	-	-	TGTGCCAGCAGTTTAATCGTCTCCTATAATTCACCCCTCCACTTT	CASSLIVSYNSPLHF
TRBV7-6	TRBJ2-1	-	-	TGTGCCAGCAGCTTCCCCTCCCCCAGGGGTCCAGACCACAATGAGCAGTTCTTC	CASSFPSPRGPDHNEQFF
TRBV24-1	TRBJ2-5	-	-	TGTGCCACCAGTTCAACTAGTTGGGAGACCCAGTACTTC	CATSSTSWETQYF
TRBV5-1	TRBJ2-7	TRBD2	-	TGCGCCAGCAGCTTGACCGGGGGGGTTAGAGTGCAGTACTTC	CASSLTGGVRVQYF
TRBV10-1	TRBJ1-3	TRBD1	-	TGCGCCAGCAGTCCCGGGACAGGGTCTGGAAACACCATATATTTT	CASSPGTGSGNTIYF
TRBV20-1	TRBJ1-1	-	-	TGCAGTGCTAGAGATCCCTCCCCGGCTGGGACTGAAGCTTTCTTT	CSARDPSPAGTEAFF
TRBV7-9	TRBJ1-6	-	-	TGTGCCAGCAGCTCTGGGGGTCAGGGACGCCGATCACCCCTCCACTTT	CASSSGGQGRRSPLHF
TRBV15	TRBJ2-7	-	-	TGTGCCACCAGCAGAGACCGAGGACCCTCAGGGTACGAGCAGTACTTC	CATSRDRGPSGYEQYF
TRBV19	TRBJ2-7	TRBD1	-	TGTGCCACCCGACAGGGTTCCTACGAGCAGTACTTC	CATRQGSYEQYF
TRBV14	TRBJ2-7	TRBD1	-	TGTGCCAGCAGTGAGGGGGCATCCGAGCAGTACTTC	CASSEGASEQYF
TRBV7-2	TRBJ2-7	TRBD1	few	TGTGCCAGCAGCTCCCGGGACAGCTTCTCCTACGAGCAGTACTTC	CASSSRDSFSYEQYF
TRBV7-9	TRBJ2-7	-	-	TGTGCCAGCTCCGAATGGGGACGGGGAACCTACGAGCAGTACTTC	CASSEWGRGTYEQYF
TRBV5-1	TRBJ2-6	-	-	TGCGCCAGCAGCCTAGACCTGACTTTC	CASSLDLTF
TRBV20-1	TRBJ2-3	-	-	TGCAGTGGAGTGGGGCCCACAGATACGCAGTATTTT	CSGVGPTDTQYF
TRBV27	TRBJ1-1	-	few	TGTGCCAGCAGTCCCCATTTCCGTGACCAGGGCTTTGAAGCTTTCTTT	CASSPHFRDQGFEAFF
TRBV20-1	TRBJ1-1	-	-	TGCAGTGCCAGCTATCCAATCGAGACTGAAGCTTTCTTT	CSASYPIETEAFF
TRBV2	TRBJ2-3	TRBD2	-	TGTGCCAGCAGTGAGGGAGCGGGAGGTGGAACAGATACGCAGTATTTT	CASSEGAGGGTDTQYF
TRBV10-3	TRBJ2-7	TRBD1	-	TGTGCCATCAGCGGGACAGGGAGTGGGCTTTACGAGCAGTACTTC	CAISGTGSGLYEQYF
TRBV9	TRBJ1-1	-	-	TGTGCCAGCAGCGTAGAAGGGGCCTCTTACACTGAAGCTTTCTTT	CASSVEGASYTEAFF
TRBV20-1	TRBJ2-1	TRBD2	-	TGCAGTGCTAGCCGGGACTACTCCTACAATGAGCAGTTCTTC	CSASRDYSYNEQFF
TRBV2	TRBJ2-7	-	-	TGTGCCAGCAGCCAATTAAGCGGAGCGCCTCCCTACGAGCAGTACTTC	CASSQLSGAPPYEQYF
TRBV20-1	TRBJ2-3	-	-	TGCAGTGCCCTCGGGACCATAGATACGCAGTATTTT	CSALGTIDTQYF
TRBV7-9	TRBJ2-7	-	-	TGTGCCAGCAGCCAGAGCGCTTCGTACGAGCAGTACTTC	CASSQSASYEQYF
TRBV7-4	TRBJ2-2	-	-	TGTGCCAGCAGCATTAGCGGAATGAACACCGGGGAGCTGTTTTTT	CASSISGMNTGELFF
TRBV24-1	TRBJ2-3	-	few	TGTGCCACCAGTGAGGCTAGCCTTGGGACAGATACGCAGTATTTT	CATSEASLGTDTQYF
TRBV12-3/TRBV12-4	TRBJ2-3	-	-	TGTGCCAGCAGTTTCTCGGGTGAGCAGTATTTT	CASSFSGEQYF
TRBV7-9	TRBJ2-6	-	-	TGTGCCAGCAGCCATACCCGCGCGGCTGGGGCCAACGTCCTGACTTTC	CASSHTRAAGANVLTF
TRBV24-1	TRBJ1-5	-	-	TGTGCCACCAGTGATTCCCGGGGGGCGAAATATAGCAATCAGCCCCAGCATTTT	CATSDSRGAKYSNQPQHF
TRBV19	TRBJ2-6	-	-	TGTGCCAGTAGTATAGCTAGCAGGGGGGTTGCAGGGGCCAACGTCCTGACTTTC	CASSIASRGVAGANVLTF
TRBV7-8	TRBJ2-7	-	-	TGTGCCAGCAGCTTGGACCTGAGCTCCTACGAGCAGTACTTC	CASSLDLSSYEQYF
TRBV12-3/TRBV12-4	TRBJ2-5	-	once	TGTGCCAGCAGTTTAATCCAGGGAGGACAAGAGACCCAGTACTTC	CASSLIQGGQETQYF
TRBV5-6	TRBJ2-2	-	-	TGTGCCAGCAGCTTGGGGCAGAGTTACACCGGGGAGCTGTTTTTT	CASSLGQSYTGELFF
TRBV19	TRBJ1-2	TRBD1	-	TGTGCCAGTACGAACAGGGGAGGCTACACCTTC	CASTNRGGYTF
TRBV7-2	TRBJ1-6	-	-	TGTGCCAGCAGCTCAGGGGCATCGTCGGGATCACCCCTCCACTTT	CASSSGASSGSPLHF